This entry features one TCR beta chain sequence. Antigen specificity is unknown. The PCR contained 60 Vbeta and 13 Jbeta primers. Profiling relied on immunoSEQ multiplex PCR, and the TCRdb table lists in-frame clones only, not all of them. With roughly 190,000 clones in the sample, the ten largest clones hold about 0.8%. The source of the sample is a study of cytomegalovirus exposure and HLA in healthy donors. The study's findings and limits: Earlier results showed most TCR beta V segments being productive about 90% or about 30% of the time.

The germline V gene encodes CDR1 SNHLY and CDR2 FYNNEI. The V end was cut by 5 bases, the J end by 2 bases, with 10 bases between. This CDR3 region has 14 residues. J is TRBJ1-5 and V is TRBV2, with TRBD1 as a possible D gene (5 bases). The sample was PBMCs. The origin of this receptor is a woman aged 18 to 35 in good health and CMV-seropositive. The CDR3 sequence is CASSWTGGNQPQHF. CDR3 nucleotides: TGTGCCAGCAGTTGGACGGGGGGCAATCAGCCCCAGCATTTT. Complete variable domain (other parts from reference TRBV2 and TRBJ1-5): EPEVTQTPSHQVTQMGQEVILRCVPISNHLYFYWYRQILGQKVEFLVSFYNNEISEKSEIFDDQFSVERPDGSNFTLKIRSTKLEDSAMYFCASSWTGGNQPQHFGDGTRLSIL.